A single sample gave rise to the 26 T cell receptor beta chains below, sequenced in a study of beta chain features in type 1 diabetes. Expressed TCRB transcripts were sequenced, since all the RNA that had been isolated was reverse transcribed. The table came from immunoSEQ multiplex PCR; TCRdb's copy has only in-frame clones and leaves some out. Of more than 250,000 clones listed, around 24% are singletons. No antigens are known for them. Whole-study results and caveats: Significant though moderate, a shortening of TCRB CDR3s appeared in all four CD4+ subsets of Type 1 diabetes patients.

Sequencing was carried out using naive CD4+ T cells from blood. These receptors all stem from a woman younger than 45 with type 1 diabetes.

The genes are TRBV6-5 and TRBJ2-3; D is possibly TRBD2 (5 bases). The germline V and J ends were trimmed by 4 bases and 3 bases, with 14 bases remaining between them. Germline lookup yields CDR1 MNHEY and CDR2 SVGAGI. The CDR3 is 15 amino acids. CDR3 protein: CASSLKGVVTDTQYF. As DNA, the CDR3 is TGTGCCAGCAGTTTAAAGGGAGTGGTAACAGATACGCAGTATTTT.

A few counts support this clone. In nucleotides, the CDR3 is TGTGCCAGCTCATCGGGGACTAGCGCCTACGAGCAGTACTTC. It is translated as CASSSGTSAYEQYF. The chain combines TRBV18 with TRBJ2-7; TRBD2 matches 10 bases. Germline CDR1 and CDR2: KGHSH and LQKENI. Trimming took 5 bases from V and 2 from J; bases not matched to a gene: 3. The CDR3 consists of 14 residues.

This clone was observed a handful of times. The genes are TRBV30 and TRBJ2-3; weak D call: TRBD2 (5 bases). Germline V lookup: CDR1 GTSNPN, CDR2 SVGIG (reference sequence). Trimming removed 0 bases at V and 0 bases at J, with 7 bases between. The CDR3 consists of 14 residues. Written as DNA, the CDR3 is TGTGCCTGGAGTGTAGCGGCTAGCACAGATACGCAGTATTTT. This gives the protein CAWSVAASTDTQYF.

A note on this clone: The identical CDR3 is also encoded by other nucleotide sequences in the sample. This chain links TRBV30 with TRBJ1-5; the match to TRBD1 covers 8 bases. Per the germline V gene, CDR1 is GTSNPN and CDR2 is SVGIG (reference sequence). Trimming at V came to 1 base and at J to 1 base, leaving 0 bases not matched to a gene. This CDR3 region has 14 residues. This CDR3 reads CAWSGQGSNQPQHF. As DNA, the CDR3 is TGTGCCTGGAGTGGACAGGGGAGCAATCAGCCCCAGCATTTT.

The V call is TRBV15, the J call TRBJ1-2, with 8 bases identical to TRBD1. The V segment lost 7 bases and the J segment 3 bases; nucleotides outside the gene matches: 10. This CDR3 is 15 amino acids long. Germline V gives CDR1 LNHNV, CDR2 YYDKDF (reference sequence). This CDR3 is CATTYRDRFDYGYTF. CDR3 DNA: TGTGCCACCACCTACCGGGACAGGTTTGACTATGGCTACACCTTC.

The chain joins TRBV30 to TRBJ2-7, with 9 bases identical to TRBD1. The CDR3 is 15 residues long. V shed 2 bases, J shed 4 bases, and the junction held 9 bases outside the gene matches. The germline gives CDR1 GTSNPN, CDR2 SVGIG (reference sequence). CDR3 nucleotides: TGTGCCTGGAGTATTCCGGGACAGGGTCTTTACGAGCAGTACTTC. This gives the protein CAWSIPGQGLYEQYF. Using reference TRBV30 and TRBJ2-7 for the parts outside the CDR3, the full variable domain is SQTIHQWPATLVQPVGSPLSLECTVEGTSNPNLYWYRQAAGRGLQLLFYSVGIGQISSEVPQNLSASRPQDRQFILSSKKLLLSDSGFYLCAWSIPGQGLYEQYFGPGTRLTVT.

This chain uses TRBV27 with TRBJ2-5; possible D gene TRBD2, 5 bases. Trimming shortened V by 7 bases and J by 4 bases, and 7 bases separated the two germline ends. The CDR3 is 11 residues long. Germline loops: CDR1 MNHEY, CDR2 SMNVEV (reference sequence). CDR3 amino acids: CASKRRETQYF. The CDR3 nucleotides are TGTGCCAGCAAGCGGAGAGAGACCCAGTACTTC.

The chain recombines TRBV6-4 with TRBJ1-1; no firm D call. CDR3 length: 13 amino acids. Trimming left V 3 bases short and J 1 base short, with 6 bases between. CDR1 is MRHNA and CDR2 is SNTAGT in the germline V gene. CDR3 sequence reads: CASSEAGNTEAFF. The DNA for the CDR3 is TGTGCCAGCAGTGAAGCCGGGAACACTGAAGCTTTCTTT.

The chain employs TRBV5-6 and TRBJ1-1; D might be TRBD1 (6 bases). Trimming cost V 0 bases and J 0 bases, with 12 bases left between them. Germline CDR1 is SGHDT and CDR2 is YYEEEE. This CDR3 is 16 amino acids long. The CDR3 DNA is TGTGCCAGCAGCTTGGGGCAGGGGAAGATGAACACTGAAGCTTTCTTT. Amino acid sequence: CASSLGQGKMNTEAFF.

The CDR3 loop reads CAWSVRRTSGSQETQYF. The DNA of the CDR3 is TGTGCCTGGAGTGTACGTAGGACTAGCGGGAGCCAAGAGACCCAGTACTTC. The V and J genes are TRBV30 and TRBJ2-5, with 13 nucleotides matching TRBD2. The CDR3 has 17 amino acids. Germline V gene sequence: CDR1 GTSNPN, CDR2 SVGIG (reference sequence). After removal of 0 bases from V and 1 base from J, the junction contained 5 bases not matched to a gene. The whole variable domain, remainder taken from reference TRBV30 and TRBJ2-5, is SQTIHQWPATLVQPVGSPLSLECTVEGTSNPNLYWYRQAAGRGLQLLFYSVGIGQISSEVPQNLSASRPQDRQFILSSKKLLLSDSGFYLCAWSVRRTSGSQETQYFGPGTRLLVL.

Only a few counts were recorded for this clone. The chain recombines TRBV13 with TRBJ2-1; D is uncertain. This CDR3 region has 15 residues. Trimming pared 5 bases from V and 12 bases from J, leaving 23 bases between. The germline gives CDR1 PRHDT, CDR2 FYEKMQ (reference sequence). The CDR3: CASSLRLPSTYVQFF. The CDR3 DNA follows: TGTGCCAGCAGCCTCAGGCTCCCCTCTACATATGTGCAGTTCTTC. The full variable domain, completed using reference TRBV13 and TRBJ2-1, is AAGVIQSPRHLIKEKRETATLKCYPIPRHDTVYWYQQGPGQDPQFLISFYEKMQSDKGSIPDRFSAQQFSDYHSELNMSSLELGDSALYFCASSLRLPSTYVQFFGPGTRLTVL.

CDR3 residues: CASSRAYEQYF. In nucleotides, the CDR3 is TGTGCCAGCAGCCGGGCCTACGAGCAGTACTTC. V and J are TRBV7-9 and TRBJ2-7; no definite D call. The V gene lost 5 bases and the J gene lost 2 bases, with 4 bases spanning the gap. Germline values: CDR1 SEHNR, CDR2 FQNEAQ (reference sequence). This CDR3 is 11 amino acids long. The whole variable domain, filled in from reference TRBV7-9 and TRBJ2-7, reads DTGVSQNPRHKITKRGQNVTFRCDPISEHNRLYWYRQTLGQGPEFLTYFQNEAQLEKSRLLSDRFSAERPKGSFSTLEIQRTEQGDSAMYLCASSRAYEQYFGPGTRLTVT.

The chain recombines TRBV6-5 with TRBJ1-1; a weak D match, TRBD1 (6 bases). V lost 2 bases to trimming and J lost 1 base, with 8 bases between them. The CDR3 consists of 14 residues. CDR1 is MNHEY and CDR2 is SVGAGI in the germline V gene. The CDR3 nucleotides are TGTGCCAGCAGTTACAGGGGGGGGAACACTGAAGCTTTCTTT. Encoded protein: CASSYRGGNTEAFF.

Only a few counts were recorded for this clone. This chain uses TRBV30 with TRBJ2-5; weak D call: TRBD1 (5 bases). The CDR3 sequence is 11 residues long. Germline V lookup: CDR1 GTSNPN, CDR2 SVGIG (reference sequence). CDR3 sequence reads: CGAGNPETQYF. The CDR3, as DNA: TGTGGGGCAGGGAATCCGGAGACCCAGTACTTC.

A few counts support this clone. The V and J genes are TRBV5-1 and TRBJ1-2, with D uncertain. The germline CDR1 and CDR2 sequences are SGHRS and YFSETQ. V was shortened by 4 bases and J by 4 bases, with 17 bases between the two germline ends. There are 15 residues in the CDR3. The CDR3, as DNA: TGCGCCAGCAGCCCGGGGTCGAGGACCTTCTATGGCTACACCTTC. Translation: CASSPGSRTFYGYTF.

The chain combines TRBV5-1 with TRBJ1-1; unclear D gene. The CDR3 totals 13 residues. Trimming left V 2 bases short and J 3 bases short, with 8 bases between. The germline CDR1 and CDR2 sequences are SGHRS and YFSETQ. CDR3 sequence: CASSFNRDTEAFF. The CDR3 DNA reads as TGCGCCAGCAGCTTTAACCGGGACACTGAAGCTTTCTTT.

The chain carries TRBV2 and TRBJ2-1; D is ambiguous. The V end was cut by 7 bases, the J end by 0 bases, with 13 bases between. Germline-derived CDR1 and CDR2 are SNHLY and FYNNEI. This CDR3 is built from 15 residues. CDR3 in DNA: TGTGCCAGCATCCCCCGAGGCTACTCCTACAATGAGCAGTTCTTC. Translation: CASIPRGYSYNEQFF.

Only a few counts were recorded for this clone. The V call is TRBV18, the J call TRBJ2-6, with TRBD1 matching 9 bases. The CDR3 totals 18 residues. V was pared by 7 bases and J by 0 bases, with 10 bases of the junction left unmatched. Germline loops: CDR1 KGHSH, CDR2 LQKENI. As DNA, the CDR3 is TGTGCCAGCTTAACAAACCGGGACAGGGACTCTGGGGCCAACGTCCTGACTTTC. This translates into CASLTNRDRDSGANVLTF.

This chain joins TRBV30 and TRBJ2-7, with 13 nucleotides matching TRBD2. The germline CDR1 and CDR2 sequences are GTSNPN and SVGIG (reference sequence). The junction had 9 bases not matched to a gene; V was cut back by 5 bases and J by 2 bases. The CDR3 covers 16 residues. The CDR3 protein is CAWGQPGLAGAYEQYF. For the CDR3, the DNA is TGTGCCTGGGGACAGCCAGGACTAGCGGGAGCCTACGAGCAGTACTTC.

This clone was counted only a few times. Other DNA sequences from this sample encode an identical CDR3 as well. The rearrangement joins TRBV6-5 to TRBJ2-3; 8 nucleotides align to TRBD2. Germline V CDR1 and CDR2: MNHEY, SVGAGI. This CDR3 has 15 residues. Trimming took 2 bases from V and 0 from J; bases not matched to a gene: 1. The CDR3 is CASSYSGSSTDTQYF. Here the CDR3 DNA reads TGTGCCAGCAGTTACAGCGGGAGCAGCACAGATACGCAGTATTTT.

This clone was seen just once. V and J are TRBV11-3 and TRBJ1-2; D perhaps matches TRBD1 (6 bases). The CDR3 loop spans 14 amino acids. Deletions cut 3 bases from V and 7 bases from J, with 15 bases between. Germline CDR1 is SGHNT and CDR2 is YENEEA. Written as DNA, the CDR3 is TGTGCCAGCAGCTTTTCAACAGGGTATTCTGGCTACACCTTC. Translating it yields CASSFSTGYSGYTF.

The sample holds a few counts of this clone. The chain uses TRBV4-1 and TRBJ2-4; TRBD1 is a possible D gene (6 bases). The CDR3 loop spans 17 amino acids. The germline V gene has CDR1 MGHRA and CDR2 YSYEKL. V lost 2 bases to trimming and J lost 0 bases, with 14 bases between them. CDR3: CASSQPLVGAAKNIQYF. The CDR3 DNA reads TGCGCCAGCAGCCAACCCCTGGTGGGGGCAGCCAAAAACATTCAGTACTTC.

The chain employs TRBV5-1 and TRBJ2-2; TRBD1 is a possible D gene (6 bases). Trimming stripped 0 bases from V and 2 bases from J, with 8 bases between. CDR3 length: 15 residues. Germline V gene lookup returns CDR1 SGHRS and CDR2 YFSETQ. Written as DNA, the CDR3 is TGCGCCAGCAGCTTGGAACAGGGCAACACCGGGGAGCTGTTTTTT. This encodes CASSLEQGNTGELFF.

The chain joins TRBV11-1 to TRBJ2-1; 10 nucleotides align to TRBD2. Germline loops: CDR1 SGHAT, CDR2 FQDESV (reference sequence). The V segment lost 3 bases and the J segment 3 bases; nucleotides outside the gene matches: 2. CDR3 length: 15 residues. CDR3 protein: CASSFSGRIYNEQFF. DNA of the CDR3: TGTGCCAGCAGCTTTAGCGGGAGGATCTACAATGAGCAGTTCTTC.

The chain carries TRBV19 and TRBJ2-1, with D perhaps matching TRBD2 (6 bases). Germline V gene data show CDR1 as LNHDA and CDR2 as SQIVND (reference sequence). The V and J ends lost 4 bases and 7 bases respectively, with 20 bases between them. This CDR3 is built from 16 residues. The CDR3 region is CASSTKNQAEGNEQFF. The CDR3 coding sequence is TGTGCCAGTAGTACGAAAAACCAAGCGGAGGGGAATGAGCAGTTCTTC.

The chain combines TRBV5-1 with TRBJ1-2; D remains unclear. Germline loops: CDR1 SGHRS, CDR2 YFSETQ. The V end lost 0 bases, the J end lost 4 bases, and 13 bases lay between the germline ends. This CDR3 has 15 residues. The CDR3 nucleotides read TGCGCCAGCAGCTTGGCCACGGGGTTGGCCTATGGCTACACCTTC. Residues: CASSLATGLAYGYTF.